These 5 T cell receptor beta chains were all obtained from the same sample, sequenced in a study of PD-1 blockade in classical Hodgkin lymphoma. Method: immunoSEQ multiplex PCR; TCRdb's copy keeps in-frame clones and lacks some. The sample holds almost 9,500 clones; around 90% are singletons and the top ten take roughly 8.7%. The time point: newly diagnosed, previously untreated cHL patient sample. Thawed PBMCs underwent magnetic negative selection to obtain purified CD8+ T cells. The specimen sequenced was CD8+ T cells from blood. Receptor source: a human donor with classical Hodgkin lymphoma.

The CDR3, as DNA: TGTGCCAGCAGCAAATGCGGGGGGTGCTTTCAACCCTATGGCTACACCTTC. This sequence encodes CASSKCGGCFQPYGYTF. V usage is TRBV21-1 and J usage is TRBJ1-2. TRBV21-1 is labeled a pseudogene. CDR3 length equals 17 residues.

The chain couples TRBV4-3 to TRBJ1-4; TRBD1 aligns across 8 bases. After removal of 0 bases from V and 6 bases from J, the junction contained 12 bases not matched to a gene. From germline, CDR1 is LGHNA and CDR2 YSLEER. This CDR3 is 18 amino acids long. Written as DNA, the CDR3 is TGCGCCAGCAGCCAAGATTTCCAGGGGGCGCAGCTTGATGAAAAACTGTTTTTT. Translating gives CASSQDFQGAQLDEKLFF.

This rearrangement joins TRBV18 to TRBJ2-1; no reliable D call. CDR1 KGHSH and CDR2 LQKENI come from the germline V gene. V lost 4 bases and J lost 5, with 12 bases in between. The length of the CDR3 is 14 residues. The CDR3 here is CASSLVDVNNEQFF. The CDR3 coding sequence is TGTGCCAGCTCACTCGTTGACGTAAACAATGAGCAGTTCTTC. The full variable domain, in which reference TRBV18 and TRBJ2-1 provide the parts outside the CDR3, is NAGVMQNPRHLVRRRGQEARLRCSPMKGHSHVYWYRQLPEEGLKFMVYLQKENIIDESGMPKERFSAEFPKEGPSILRIQQVVRGDSAAYFCASSLVDVNNEQFFGPGTRLTVL.

The genes are TRBV9 and TRBJ1-1, with a possible D match to TRBD1 (5 bases). This CDR3 contains 14 residues. V was pared by 4 bases and J by 0 bases, with 10 bases between. Germline assignment: CDR1 SGDLS and CDR2 YYNGEE. CDR3 in amino acids: CASSFGGMNTEAFF. CDR3 DNA: TGTGCCAGCAGCTTCGGGGGTATGAACACTGAAGCTTTCTTT. Using reference TRBV9 and TRBJ1-1 for the parts outside the CDR3, the full variable domain is DSGVTQTPKHLITATGQRVTLRCSPRSGDLSVYWYQQSLDQGLQFLIQYYNGEERAKGNILERFSAQQFPDLHSELNLSSLELGDSALYFCASSFGGMNTEAFFGQGTRLTVV.

The chain couples TRBV27 to TRBJ2-7; perhaps TRBD1 as D (5 bases). The V end lost 2 bases, the J end lost 0 bases, and 8 bases lay between the germline ends. Germline assignment: CDR1 MNHEY and CDR2 SMNVEV (reference sequence). This CDR3 spans 14 amino acids. The CDR3 loop reads CASSLKDNSYEQYF. The CDR3 DNA reads TGTGCCAGCAGTTTAAAGGACAACTCCTACGAGCAGTACTTC.